These 2 T cell receptor beta chains were all obtained from the same sample, sequenced in a study of cytomegalovirus exposure and HLA in healthy donors. In the PCR, 60 Vbeta and 13 Jbeta primers were used. Using immunoSEQ multiplex PCR, the repertoire was profiled, and TCRdb retains in-frame clones only, with some absent. The sample holds a few hundred thousand clones, approximately 82% seen once. The specimen was PBMCs. Receptors originate from a woman in her sixties or seventies in good health and CMV-seropositive.

This sequence joins TRBV6-5 and TRBJ1-1; D unclear. The CDR3 is 13 residues long. Germline values: CDR1 MNHEY, CDR2 SVGAGI. The V end was cut by 6 bases, the J end by 5 bases, with 13 bases between. CDR3 DNA: TGTGCCAGCAGCCCCGGGGTCGCAACTGAAGCTTTCTTT. It is translated as CASSPGVATEAFF.

The chain employs TRBV2 and TRBJ2-3, with TRBD1 identical over 7 bases. With 6 bases clipped from V and 8 bases from J, the junction kept 2 bases outside the gene matches. Germline V lookup: CDR1 SNHLY, CDR2 FYNNEI. This CDR3 contains 11 residues. In DNA form, the CDR3 reads TGTGCCAGCAGGACAGGGACTACGCAGTATTTT. Translating gives CASRTGTTQYF.